Listed below are T cell receptor beta chains from one sample, sequenced in a study of blood T cell repertoires in COVID-19. Libraries were prepared by immunoSEQ multiplex PCR; TCRdb keeps only in-frame clonotypes and omits some of them. Here the sample spans more than 85,000 clones, under 85% being singletons. The specimen was peripheral blood. The receptors were gathered from a human donor in a cohort sampled during active COVID-19. Both conserved end residues are part of each CDR3. D genes are given only for firm matches. Only some rows state a clone size, as once, few, many or a class for expanded clones.

v_gene	d_gene	j_gene	abundance	CDR3aa	CDR3nt
TRBV5-6	NA	TRBJ1-1	NA	CASSAWELPRLEAFF	TGTGCCAGCAGCGCCTGGGAGCTGCCGCGGCTCGAAGCTTTCTTT
TRBV2	TRBD2	TRBJ2-5	NA	CASSEGLAETQYF	TGTGCCAGCAGTGAAGGACTAGCGGAGACCCAGTACTTC
TRBV18	TRBD1	TRBJ2-1	once	CASSPKDRGRQFF	TGTGCCAGCTCACCAAAAGACAGGGGGAGACAGTTCTTC
TRBV4-3	NA	TRBJ1-2	NA	CASSQDTGVYGYTF	TGCGCCAGCAGCCAAGATACGGGGGTCTATGGCTACACCTTC
TRBV2	TRBD1	TRBJ2-1	NA	CASRAGQAKYNEQFF	TGTGCCAGCAGGGCCGGACAGGCGAAATACAATGAGCAGTTCTTC
TRBV14	NA	TRBJ2-3	NA	CASSQTGNSGQDTQYF	TGTGCCAGCAGCCAGACGGGGAACAGCGGGCAAGATACGCAGTATTTT
TRBV5-1	TRBD2	TRBJ2-5	once	CASSLIPLADQETQYF	TGCGCCAGCAGCTTGATCCCCCTAGCGGACCAAGAGACCCAGTACTTC
TRBV28	NA	TRBJ1-6	NA	CASLAAVNSPLHF	TGTGCCAGCCTTGCGGCGGTTAATTCACCCCTCCACTTT
TRBV19	TRBD1	TRBJ1-2	NA	CASTLSGGVYGYTF	TGTGCCAGTACCCTTTCAGGGGGAGTCTATGGCTACACCTTC
TRBV18	NA	TRBJ1-1	NA	CASSPSLNSEAFF	TGTGCCAGCTCACCATCTCTGAACAGTGAAGCTTTCTTT
TRBV6-5	NA	TRBJ1-5	once	CASSYRSRDQPQHF	TGTGCCAGCAGTTACAGAAGCAGGGATCAGCCCCAGCATTTT
TRBV2	TRBD1	TRBJ2-7	NA	CASSLDRGDEQYF	TGTGCCAGCAGCCTAGACAGGGGGGACGAGCAGTACTTC
TRBV24-1	NA	TRBJ2-1	NA	CATSDPARGGNEQFF	TGTGCCACCAGCGACCCGGCCAGGGGCGGCAATGAGCAGTTCTTC
TRBV11-2	NA	TRBJ1-2	NA	CASSLGGLNYGYTF	TGTGCCAGCAGCTTAGGAGGATTAAACTATGGCTACACCTTC
TRBV7-7	NA	TRBJ2-1	NA	CASSVRPSTSYNEQFF	TGTGCTAGCAGCGTCCGGCCTAGCACCTCCTACAATGAGCAGTTCTTC
TRBV24-1	TRBD2	TRBJ2-3	NA	CATSDSRLAFTDTQYF	TGTGCCACCAGTGATTCGAGACTAGCTTTCACAGATACGCAGTATTTT
TRBV6-5	NA	TRBJ1-2	few	CASSPLISYGYTF	TGTGCCAGCAGTCCTTTAATTTCCTATGGCTACACCTTC
TRBV11-2	NA	TRBJ1-1	NA	CASSLGGLNTEAFF	TGTGCCAGCAGCTTAGGGGGCCTTAACACTGAAGCTTTCTTT
TRBV7-8	TRBD1	TRBJ1-2	once	CASSNGDSSGYTF	TGTGCCAGCAGCAACGGGGACAGTAGCGGCTACACCTTC
TRBV4-1	NA	TRBJ2-1	NA	CASSQDPPASVNNEQFF	TGCGCCAGCAGCCAAGATCCGCCGGCTAGCGTAAACAATGAGCAGTTCTTC
TRBV5-1	TRBD1	TRBJ1-1	NA	CASSLGDRVNTEAFF	TGCGCCAGCAGCTTGGGGGACAGAGTGAACACTGAAGCTTTCTTT
TRBV29-1	NA	TRBJ2-7	NA	CSVEDGSRSYEQYF	TGCAGCGTTGAAGACGGTTCCCGCTCCTACGAGCAGTACTTC
TRBV2	TRBD2	TRBJ2-7	NA	CASSASLAGINEQYF	TGTGCCAGCAGCGCCTCACTAGCGGGAATCAACGAGCAGTACTTC
TRBV3-1/TRBV3-2	NA	TRBJ2-6	NA	CASRPSPRAGANVLTF	TGTGCCAGCAGGCCATCGCCGAGGGCTGGGGCCAACGTCCTGACTTTC
TRBV3-1/TRBV3-2	TRBD1	TRBJ2-7	NA	CASSPYLDRGHRYEQYF	TGTGCCAGCAGCCCTTACCTGGACAGGGGGCATCGCTACGAGCAGTACTTC
TRBV3-1/TRBV3-2	NA	TRBJ1-2	NA	CASSQGAARNAGYTF	TGTGCCAGCAGCCAAGGGGCCGCTCGAAACGCTGGCTACACCTTC
TRBV28	TRBD1	TRBJ1-3	NA	CASRLQGAGNTIYF	TGTGCCAGCAGATTGCAGGGGGCTGGAAACACCATATATTTT
TRBV4-3	TRBD2	TRBJ2-5	NA	CASSSGGSGEVQYF	TGCGCCAGCAGCTCGGGGGGTAGCGGGGAAGTCCAGTACTTC
TRBV2	NA	TRBJ2-7	NA	CASSDRRLAYEQYF	TGTGCCAGCAGTGATCGGCGACTAGCCTACGAGCAGTACTTC
TRBV7-8	TRBD1	TRBJ1-4	NA	CASSVQGATNEKLFF	TGTGCCAGCAGCGTACAGGGGGCAACTAATGAAAAACTGTTTTTT
TRBV6-5	TRBD1	TRBJ1-5	NA	CASSFDRGNQPQHF	TGTGCCAGCAGTTTCGACAGGGGGAATCAGCCCCAGCATTTT
TRBV18	TRBD1	TRBJ1-2	once	CASSRQGGLDYGYTF	TGTGCCAGCTCCAGACAGGGCGGATTAGACTATGGCTACACCTTC
TRBV7-2	NA	TRBJ1-6	NA	CASSNRGGRAPLHF	TGTGCCAGCAGCAACCGAGGGGGACGGGCACCCCTCCACTTT
TRBV19	NA	TRBJ2-7	NA	CASSIGGSYEQYF	TGTGCCAGTAGTATCGGCGGCTCCTACGAGCAGTACTTC
TRBV7-2	TRBD2	TRBJ2-3	few	CASSWRGLSTDTQYF	TGTGCCAGCAGCTGGCGGGGGTTGAGCACAGATACGCAGTATTTT
TRBV9	NA	TRBJ1-1	NA	CASSAKTGRGPEAFF	TGTGCCAGCAGCGCCAAAACTGGGAGGGGCCCCGAAGCTTTCTTT
TRBV10-2	NA	TRBJ2-2	once	CASRSAGELFF	TGCGCCAGCAGGAGTGCCGGGGAGCTGTTTTTT
TRBV2	TRBD1	TRBJ1-1	NA	CASDRERGGTEAFF	TGTGCCAGCGACAGGGAACGAGGTGGTACTGAAGCTTTCTTT
TRBV27	TRBD1	TRBJ1-5	NA	CASSQKQQGTNQPQHF	TGTGCCAGCAGTCAGAAACAACAGGGGACTAATCAGCCCCAGCATTTT
TRBV9	NA	TRBJ2-7	NA	CASSYQDSPLYEQYF	TGTGCCAGCAGTTACCAGGACTCCCCCCTCTACGAGCAGTACTTC
TRBV6-5	NA	TRBJ2-7	few	CASSYPGTSEQYF	TGTGCCAGCAGTTACCCAGGGACTTCCGAGCAGTACTTC
TRBV28	NA	TRBJ1-6	NA	CASTPQGNSPLHF	TGTGCCAGCACACCACAGGGAAATTCACCCCTCCACTTT
TRBV5-1	NA	TRBJ2-1	NA	CASSLTVRSSYNEQFF	TGCGCCAGCAGCTTGACGGTTAGAAGCTCCTACAATGAGCAGTTCTTC
TRBV3-1/TRBV3-2	NA	TRBJ2-3	NA	CASSQDRGARADTQYF	TGTGCCAGCAGCCAAGATCGGGGGGCTAGGGCAGATACGCAGTATTTT
TRBV24-1	TRBD1	TRBJ1-3	few	CATSLRGTAGNTIYF	TGTGCCACCAGCCTGCGAGGGACAGCTGGAAACACCATATATTTT